Listed here are 23 T cell receptor beta chains from one sample, sequenced in a study of blood T cell repertoires in COVID-19 (dated by TCRdb to the early 2020s). The library was made by the immunoSEQ multiplex PCR assay. TCRdb's version of the immuneACCESS table is confined to in-frame rearrangements and falls short of the full clone set. An unresolved V gene accounts for under half of the shortfall where checked; the remainder is of unknown origin. The sample includes 110,000 to 150,000 clones, with about 80% observed a single time. The ten largest clonotypes hold around 1.4% of the sample. Sequenced input: peripheral blood. The receptors were sampled from a human donor in a cohort sampled during active COVID-19.

The chain recombines TRBV12-3 or TRBV12-4 with TRBJ2-7, with a tentative D call TRBD1 (6 bases). The CDR3 totals 13 residues. V gave up 3 bases and J gave up 6 bases, with 12 bases separating them. In nucleotides, the CDR3 is TGTGCCAGCAGTTTCGGGACATTTGGCGAGCAGTACTTC. It translates to CASSFGTFGEQYF.

This chain connects TRBV19 to TRBJ2-7; D possibly corresponds to TRBD1 (6 bases). Germline CDR1 is LNHDA and CDR2 is SQIVND (reference sequence). The CDR3 has 15 residues. The V end lost 4 bases, the J end lost 4 bases, and 17 bases lay between the germline ends. CDR3 protein: CASSKGDPGAYEQYF. As DNA, the CDR3 is TGTGCCAGTAGTAAGGGGGACCCCGGAGCGTACGAGCAGTACTTC.

The chain employs TRBV2 and TRBJ2-3; TRBD2 matches at 9 bases. Losses at the gene ends were 5 bases for V and 9 bases for J; bases not matched to a gene: 12. Germline-derived CDR1 and CDR2 are SNHLY and FYNNEI. This CDR3 is 15 amino acids long. The CDR3 region is CASSSSLAGIGTQYF. For the CDR3, the DNA is TGTGCCAGCAGTTCTTCTCTAGCGGGGATTGGGACGCAGTATTTT. Using reference TRBV2 and TRBJ2-3 for the parts outside the CDR3, the full variable domain is EPEVTQTPSHQVTQMGQEVILRCVPISNHLYFYWYRQILGQKVEFLVSFYNNEISEKSEIFDDQFSVERPDGSNFTLKIRSTKLEDSAMYFCASSSSLAGIGTQYFGPGTRLTVL.

The V and J genes are TRBV18 and TRBJ1-4; 7 bases are shared with TRBD1. CDR1 KGHSH and CDR2 LQKENI come from the germline V gene. The V gene end was trimmed by 1 base and the J gene end by 3 bases; junction bases not matched to a gene: 2. The CDR3 sequence is 15 residues long. The CDR3 is CASSPQGAANEKLFF. In DNA, the CDR3 is TGTGCCAGCTCACCACAGGGGGCTGCTAATGAAAAACTGTTTTTT.

The chain couples TRBV4-2 to TRBJ2-2; tentative D call: TRBD1 (6 bases). Between the trimmed V and J ends, which lost 0 bases and 6 bases, there was a span of 11 bases. Germline assignment: CDR1 LGHNA and CDR2 YNFKEQ. This CDR3 spans 15 amino acids. The CDR3 reads CASSQDEGDSGELFF. The DNA of the CDR3 is TGTGCCAGCAGCCAAGACGAGGGGGATTCCGGGGAGCTGTTTTTT.

The V call is TRBV19, the J call TRBJ1-4; 9 nucleotides match TRBD1. CDR1 and CDR2 (germline): LNHDA, SQIVND (reference sequence). Germline trimming cut 5 bases from V and 5 bases from J; bases unmatched to any gene: 6. The CDR3 totals 15 residues. The CDR3 DNA sequence: TGTGCCAGTAGTTCAAACAGGGGGCCGAATGAAAAACTGTTTTTT. This encodes CASSSNRGPNEKLFF.

This sequence joins TRBV18 and TRBJ1-4; TRBD1 matches at 8 bases. CDR1 and CDR2 from the germline V gene are KGHSH and LQKENI. Unmatched junction bases numbered 9, after V lost 3 bases and J lost 3 bases. CDR3 length: 17 residues. CDR3 loop: CASSPTQGATANEKLFF. The CDR3 DNA reads TGTGCCAGCTCACCGACGCAGGGGGCTACGGCTAATGAAAAACTGTTTTTT.

The V and J genes are TRBV19 and TRBJ2-3, with D perhaps matching TRBD2 (5 bases). Germline-derived CDR1 and CDR2 are LNHDA and SQIVND (reference sequence). With 5 bases removed from V and 0 bases from J, the gap between germline ends came to 12 bases. The length of the CDR3 is 15 residues. The CDR3 loop reads CASSPSQRSTDTQYF. CDR3 bases: TGTGCCAGTAGTCCTTCACAGCGGAGCACAGATACGCAGTATTTT. The full variable domain, completed using reference TRBV19 and TRBJ2-3, is DGGITQSPKYLFRKEGQNVTLSCEQNLNHDAMYWYRQDPGQGLRLIYYSQIVNDFQKGDIAEGYSVSREKKESFPLTVTSAQKNPTAFYLCASSPSQRSTDTQYFGPGTRLTVL.

The V and J genes are TRBV4-2 and TRBJ2-3, with 8 nucleotides matching TRBD2. Germline CDR1 LGHNA, CDR2 YNFKEQ. Trimming at V came to 2 bases and at J to 5 bases, leaving 6 bases not matched to a gene. The length of the CDR3 is 15 residues. CDR3 coding DNA: TGTGCCAGCAGCCAACTGTCAGCGGGAGAAGATACGCAGTATTTT. It is translated as CASSQLSAGEDTQYF.

The chain carries TRBV7-9 and TRBJ1-4; weak D call: TRBD1 (6 bases). Per the germline V gene, CDR1 is SEHNR and CDR2 is FQNEAQ (reference sequence). The CDR3 extends over 12 amino acids. Trimming pared 5 bases from V and 7 bases from J, leaving 8 bases between. The CDR3 bases are TGTGCCAGCAGCGCACAGGGTGAAAAACTGTTTTTT. This encodes CASSAQGEKLFF.

The chain is built from TRBV19 and TRBJ2-1, with 7 bases fitting TRBD2. Germline CDR1 reads LNHDA; CDR2 reads SQIVND (reference sequence). V shed 1 base and J 0 bases; nucleotides not matched to a gene: 12. The CDR3 extends over 19 amino acids. The chain's CDR3 is CASSIVPFASGRSYNEQFF. The CDR3 nucleotides are TGTGCCAGTAGTATAGTCCCCTTCGCTAGCGGCCGCTCCTACAATGAGCAGTTCTTC.

The chain employs TRBV5-1 and TRBJ2-5; TRBD2 aligns across 10 bases. The CDR3 runs 16 residues. The V gene end was trimmed by 4 bases and the J gene end by 7 bases; junction bases not matched to a gene: 13. Germline-derived CDR1 and CDR2 are SGHRS and YFSETQ. The DNA of the CDR3 is TGCGCCAGCAGCGAAGGACTAGCGGCTCCGCCGGGGACCCAGTACTTC. It specifies CASSEGLAAPPGTQYF.

This rearrangement joins TRBV9 to TRBJ2-1, with D possibly being TRBD1 (6 bases). This CDR3 has 16 amino acids. The germline CDR1 and CDR2 sequences are SGDLS and YYNGEE. V dropped 2 bases and J dropped 7 bases, with 19 bases sitting between them. This CDR3 reads CASSVGRPTTGNEQFF. For the CDR3, the DNA is TGTGCCAGCAGCGTCGGAAGACCCACCACAGGGAATGAGCAGTTCTTC.

The J gene is TRBJ1-6, the V gene TRBV2; 7 nucleotides line up with TRBD1. Germline V gene lookup returns CDR1 SNHLY and CDR2 FYNNEI. The CDR3 has 13 amino acids. J gave up 8 bases and V 4 bases, and 2 bases lay outside the gene matches. The CDR3 spells CASSGTGHSPLHF. In DNA, the CDR3 is TGTGCCAGCAGTGGGACAGGCCATTCACCCCTCCACTTT.

This chain connects TRBV28 to TRBJ2-7; 10 bases match TRBD1. Losses at the gene ends were 5 bases for V and 7 bases for J; bases not matched to a gene: 5. This CDR3 contains 13 residues. The V gene's germline CDR1 is MDHEN and CDR2 SYDVKM. This CDR3 reads CASSRQGAREQYF. CDR3 nucleotide sequence: TGTGCCAGCAGTAGACAGGGGGCTAGAGAGCAGTACTTC.

The V and J genes are TRBV9 and TRBJ1-3; D is perhaps TRBD1 (5 bases). V shed 2 bases and J shed 3 bases, with 12 bases lying between them. Looked up from germline, CDR1 is SGDLS and CDR2 is YYNGEE. CDR3 length: 15 amino acids. Here the CDR3 reads CASSVYQGVGNTIYF. The DNA of the CDR3 is TGTGCCAGCAGCGTGTACCAAGGGGTTGGAAACACCATATATTTT.

The genes are TRBV28 and TRBJ2-7, with TRBD2 matching 7 bases. The CDR3 loop spans 14 amino acids. Trimming took 6 bases from V and 0 from J; bases not matched to a gene: 5. From germline, CDR1 is MDHEN and CDR2 SYDVKM. The CDR3 sequence is CASRGGRVSYEQYF. DNA for the CDR3: TGTGCCAGCAGAGGAGGGAGGGTCTCCTACGAGCAGTACTTC.

This clone showed up just once. This chain uses TRBV7-2 with TRBJ2-3; 7 nucleotides match TRBD2. Germline values: CDR1 SGHTA, CDR2 FQGNSA. CDR3 length: 17 amino acids. V shed 4 bases, J shed 2 bases, and the junction held 12 bases outside the gene matches. CDR3 residues: CASSSGARREITDTQYF. CDR3 in DNA: TGTGCCAGCAGCTCAGGAGCACGGCGGGAGATCACAGATACGCAGTATTTT.

This clone was detected only once. The chain combines TRBV6-5 with TRBJ1-2; D perhaps matches TRBD1 (5 bases). The CDR3 totals 13 residues. V was pared by 7 bases and J by 2 bases, with 11 bases between. Germline values: CDR1 MNHEY, CDR2 SVGAGI. Here the CDR3 reads CASIKDRNYGYTF. DNA of the CDR3: TGTGCCAGCATTAAAGACAGAAACTATGGCTACACCTTC.

The sample holds many counts of this clone. The genes are TRBV6-4 and TRBJ1-1, with D unclear. In germline, CDR1 is MRHNA, CDR2 SNTAGT. V shed 5 bases and J shed 1 base, with 11 bases lying between them. The CDR3 has 14 residues. The chain's CDR3 is CASSTGGENTEAFF. CDR3 DNA: TGTGCCAGCAGTACGGGCGGGGAGAACACTGAAGCTTTCTTT.

V is TRBV12-3 or TRBV12-4 and J is TRBJ2-1; D is undetermined. The V end lost 6 bases, the J end lost 6 bases, and 9 bases lay between the germline ends. This CDR3 region has 12 residues. CDR3 nucleotides: TGTGCCAGCAGGCCAGACTCCAATGAGCAGTTCTTC. Protein: CASRPDSNEQFF.

The V call is TRBV5-1, the J call TRBJ2-1; 9 nucleotides agree with TRBD2. With 4 bases clipped from V and 5 bases from J, the junction kept 10 bases outside the gene matches. The CDR3 runs 16 residues. CDR1 is SGHRS, CDR2 YFSETQ, per germline. The CDR3 protein is CASSPTLAGDNNEQFF. CDR3 bases: TGCGCCAGCAGCCCTACCTTAGCGGGGGACAACAATGAGCAGTTCTTC.

This chain joins TRBV3-1 (or the pseudogene TRBV3-2) and TRBJ2-7; 9 nucleotides agree with TRBD1. This CDR3 contains 15 residues. Germline values: CDR1 LGHDT, CDR2 YNNKEL (reference sequence). The V gene end was trimmed by 4 bases and the J gene end by 2 bases; junction bases not matched to a gene: 6. CDR3 DNA: TGTGCCAGCAGCCCATCCCGGGACAGGGCCTACGAGCAGTACTTC. Its translation is CASSPSRDRAYEQYF.